The rows below give T cell receptor beta chains drawn from one sample of a study of blood T cells in healthy people across ages. TCRdb re-called the 5' RACE reads with MiXCR, one entry per CDR3 protein. The data hold some 1.7 million distinct CDR3 sequences, with roughly 28% observed a single time. The specimen was blood. These receptors were obtained from a woman under 40 in good health. Each CDR3 is given with its conserved first and last residue. Fields, in order: V gene, CDR3 protein.

TRBV27	CASRGRGGRNEQFF
TRBV9	CAGSVSGFGELFF
TRBV29-1	CSVVRDRAKNIQYF
TRBV7-2	CASSREGGRRSSYEQYF
TRBV2	CASSEQLEETQYF
TRBV6-5	CATSFGAQETQYF
TRBV2	CASSPPVGKTQYF
TRBV7-9	CASSWAPHNEQFF
TRBV5-1	CASTDLEDGYTF
TRBV5-1	CASSLRGGVYEQYF
TRBV20-1	CSARSLAGPNEQFF
TRBV7-9	CASSLDWRQPQHF
TRBV7-2	CASRPDPAYEQYF
TRBV7-9	CASSTLDGRTASTDTQYF
TRBV27	CASSERRPTDTQYF
TRBV20-1	CSARDETSSSYEQYF
TRBV20-1	CSARFPSDNEQFF
TRBV6-5	CASSAAPSSGYEQFF
TRBV6-1	CASRGQGFGYGYTF
TRBV12-5	CASAQGARETQYF
TRBV5-1	CASSLRTGPGEQYF
TRBV15	CATSPRMNTEAFF
TRBV11-3	CASSLRSGRETGELFF
TRBV10-2	CASSDSGRAYEQFF
TRBV20-1	CSAREKGRGTDTQYF
TRBV7-2	CASTHWGAGRAEAFF
TRBV29-1	CSVSRDYYGYTF
TRBV12-3/TRBV12-4	CASSLARPGGAGDTQYF
TRBV30	CAWSVLAGGDEQFF
TRBV29-1	CSVDETGVGGYTF
TRBV27	CASRKRQGRRGTEAFF
TRBV27	CASSFRTQSYNEQFF
TRBV7-9	CASSSFRQGEAFF
TRBV12-3/TRBV12-4	CASNMDKGKETQYF
TRBV3-1	CASSRDRLDGETQYF
TRBV9	CASSGTSGRTWQYF
TRBV4-1	CASSQGRGPATDEQFF
TRBV7-9	CASSLGYLAGAMITDTQYF
TRBV7-9	CASSAGGGSRANEQFF
TRBV3-1	CASSPRGALTYEQYF
TRBV20-1	CRPRSPTEKLFF